The clone carrying this T cell receptor (beta chain) has just a few counts. As yet, its antigen is unknown. TCRdb independently ran MiXCR on the reads; one entry per CDR3 protein. The profile shows approximately 770,000 distinct CDR3 sequences, roughly 28% of them singletons. This sample is part of a study of T cell repertoires in cytomegalovirus infection. Across the study: Selection of CMV epitopes for the study included recently identified HLA-C-restricted and well-studied HLA-B-restricted ones. Through public TCR beta signatures, both CMV infection and matching HLA type were indicated.

This CDR3 region has 19 residues. Germline assignment: CDR1 MNHEY and CDR2 SMNVEV (reference sequence). Germline trimming cut 4 bases from V and 1 base from J; bases unmatched to any gene: 9. The rearrangement links TRBV27 to TRBJ2-3; 15 positions agree with TRBD2. The TCR comes from a human donor in good health (CMV status not recorded). Some clones in this sample may be carry-over from other donors' samples. The source material was cultured CD8+ T cells from PBMCs, sampled from culture after CMV antigen stimulation. The CDR3 DNA is TGTGCCAGCAGTTGGAGTGGGACTAGCGGGGGGCTAGGCACAGATACGCAGTATTTT. Encoded protein: CASSWSGTSGGLGTDTQYF.